This T cell receptor (beta chain) was profiled in a study of blood T cell repertoires in COVID-19. Study information: There were acute and convalescent COVID-19 samples, and they came from the United States, Italy and Spain.

Seattle patient enrollment occurred during active infection, with longitudinal follow-up thereafter. TCRdb's copy holds only in-frame clones and misses some; the assay was immunoSEQ multiplex PCR. The sample comprises roughly 150,000 clones, approximately 87% of which are singletons, and 10% rests with the top ten. The CDR3 is 16 amino acids. V lost 0 bases to trimming and J lost 5 bases; unmatched junction nucleotides: 8. CDR1 and CDR2 from the germline V gene are LNHNV and YYDKDF (reference sequence). The J gene is TRBJ2-7, the V gene TRBV15, with TRBD1 matching over 9 bases. The specimen sequenced was peripheral blood. The TCR was taken from a woman aged 65 to 85 with COVID-19, enrolled during active disease. CDR3 nucleotides: TGTGCCACCAGCAGAGATCAAGGACAGGGGTTCGACGAGCAGTACTTC. Protein sequence: CATSRDQGQGFDEQYF.